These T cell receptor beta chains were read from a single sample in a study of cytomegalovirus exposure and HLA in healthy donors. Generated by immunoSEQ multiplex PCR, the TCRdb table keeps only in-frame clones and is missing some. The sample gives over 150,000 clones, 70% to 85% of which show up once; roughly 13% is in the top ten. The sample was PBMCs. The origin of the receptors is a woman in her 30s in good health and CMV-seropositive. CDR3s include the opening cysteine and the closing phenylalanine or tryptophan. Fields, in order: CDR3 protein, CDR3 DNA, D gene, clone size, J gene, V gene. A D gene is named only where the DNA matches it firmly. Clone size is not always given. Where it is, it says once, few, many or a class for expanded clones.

CDR3: CASSTAGGASYEQYF
DNA: TGTGCCAGCAGCACCGCGGGGGGAGCTTCTTACGAGCAGTACTTC
D: TRBD2
size: once
J: TRBJ2-7
V: TRBV7-2

CDR3: CASSLAPQGATNEKLFF
DNA: TGCGCCAGCAGCTTGGCCCCCCAGGGTGCTACTAATGAAAAACTGTTTTTT
D: -
size: -
J: TRBJ1-4
V: TRBV5-1

CDR3: CASSLVRSPAGELFF
DNA: TGTGCCAGCAGCTTAGTCCGGAGCCCAGCCGGGGAGCTGTTTTTT
D: -
size: -
J: TRBJ2-2
V: TRBV7-2

CDR3: CASSLRGETGELFF
DNA: TGTGCCAGCAGTCTCAGGGGTGAGACCGGGGAGCTGTTTTTT
D: -
size: -
J: TRBJ2-2
V: TRBV6-5

CDR3: CASRIAGTGPYEQYF
DNA: TGTGCCAGCAGGATAGCCGGGACAGGGCCGTACGAGCAGTACTTC
D: TRBD1
size: -
J: TRBJ2-7
V: TRBV28

CDR3: CASSELAGANYEQYF
DNA: TGTGCCAGCAGTGAATTAGCGGGAGCCAACTACGAGCAGTACTTC
D: TRBD2
size: -
J: TRBJ2-7
V: TRBV25-1

CDR3: CASSSRTSGSPNNEQFF
DNA: TGTGCCAGCAGCTCCAGGACTAGCGGGAGTCCCAACAATGAGCAGTTCTTC
D: TRBD2
size: many
J: TRBJ2-1
V: TRBV5-6

CDR3: CASSTIGEQYF
DNA: TGTGCCAGCAGCACTATAGGCGAGCAGTACTTC
D: -
size: -
J: TRBJ2-7
V: TRBV7-2

CDR3: CASSQDSQMNTEAFF
DNA: TGCGCCAGCAGCCAAGATAGCCAGATGAACACTGAAGCTTTCTTT
D: -
size: -
J: TRBJ1-1
V: TRBV4-1

CDR3: CSAREGQGGYF
DNA: TGCAGTGCTAGAGAGGGGCAGGGGGGGTATTTT
D: -
size: -
J: TRBJ2-3
V: TRBV20-1

CDR3: CAISGSAGSTYEQYF
DNA: TGTGCCATCAGTGGATCAGCGGGAAGTACCTACGAGCAGTACTTC
D: TRBD2
size: -
J: TRBJ2-7
V: TRBV10-3

CDR3: CASSDAGHYGYTF
DNA: TGTGCCAGCAGTGATGCAGGGCACTATGGCTACACCTTC
D: -
size: -
J: TRBJ1-2
V: TRBV25-1

CDR3: CASSPRGAGGTDTQYF
DNA: TGTGCCAGCAGCCCCCGGGGAGCGGGAGGCACAGATACGCAGTATTTT
D: TRBD2
size: -
J: TRBJ2-3
V: TRBV9

CDR3: CASRSLMTGASGNTIYF
DNA: TGTGCCAGCAGGTCCCTCATGACAGGGGCCTCTGGAAACACCATATATTTT
D: TRBD1
size: -
J: TRBJ1-3
V: TRBV27

CDR3: CASSSQESLVTEAFF
DNA: TGCGCCAGCAGCTCACAGGAGAGTTTGGTCACTGAAGCTTTCTTT
D: -
size: -
J: TRBJ1-1
V: TRBV5-1

CDR3: CASRLPRTGRGKSTDTQYF
DNA: TGTGCCAGCAGACTTCCACGGACAGGGAGGGGGAAAAGCACAGATACGCAGTATTTT
D: -
size: -
J: TRBJ2-3
V: TRBV28

CDR3: CASSLGAPSGNYEQYF
DNA: TGCGCCAGCAGCTTGGGGGCACCTAGCGGAAACTACGAGCAGTACTTC
D: TRBD2
size: -
J: TRBJ2-7
V: TRBV5-1

CDR3: CAWWDRGNTGELFF
DNA: TGTGCCTGGTGGGACAGGGGGAACACCGGGGAGCTGTTTTTT
D: TRBD1
size: -
J: TRBJ2-2
V: TRBV30

CDR3: CASSQDVSGNTGELFF
DNA: TGTGCCAGCAGCCAAGATGTTAGCGGGAACACCGGGGAGCTGTTTTTT
D: -
size: many
J: TRBJ2-2
V: TRBV4-2

CDR3: CASHYPKRPSPYEQYF
DNA: TGTGCCAGCCATTACCCGAAGAGGCCTTCTCCCTACGAGCAGTACTTC
D: -
size: -
J: TRBJ2-7
V: TRBV27

CDR3: CASSLYGKNIQYF
DNA: TGTGCCAGCAGCCTATACGGGAAAAACATTCAGTACTTC
D: -
size: -
J: TRBJ2-4
V: TRBV11-2

CDR3: CASSRSGRSTDTQYF
DNA: TGTGCCAGCAGTCGAAGCGGGAGGAGCACAGATACGCAGTATTTT
D: TRBD2
size: -
J: TRBJ2-3
V: TRBV27

CDR3: CASSHRDSQETQYF
DNA: TGTGCCAGCAGTCACAGGGACAGTCAAGAGACCCAGTACTTC
D: TRBD1
size: once
J: TRBJ2-5
V: TRBV27

CDR3: CASSPTEVAGEFF
DNA: TGTGCCAGCTCCCCCACCGAGGTAGCGGGAGAGTTCTTC
D: TRBD2
size: few
J: TRBJ2-1
V: TRBV18

CDR3: CASSDPRSGEQYF
DNA: TGTGCCAGCAGTGACCCTCGATCGGGGGAGCAGTACTTC
D: -
size: -
J: TRBJ2-7
V: TRBV2

CDR3: CASRMRQGGYTF
DNA: TGTGCCAGCAGAATGAGACAGGGAGGCTACACCTTC
D: TRBD1
size: -
J: TRBJ1-2
V: TRBV6-5

CDR3: CASRDEGSMNTEAFF
DNA: TGTGCCAGCAGAGATGAGGGTTCAATGAACACTGAAGCTTTCTTT
D: -
size: once
J: TRBJ1-1
V: TRBV6-5

CDR3: CASSFGEGPFNEQFF
DNA: TGTGCCAGCAGTTTTGGGGAGGGGCCTTTCAATGAGCAGTTCTTC
D: TRBD2
size: -
J: TRBJ2-1
V: TRBV27

CDR3: CASTRDIPPYEQYF
DNA: TGTGCCAGCACTAGGGACATTCCCCCCTACGAGCAGTACTTC
D: -
size: -
J: TRBJ2-7
V: TRBV28

CDR3: CASTNRVAGGGEQFF
DNA: TGTGCCAGCACCAACCGGGTAGCGGGAGGGGGTGAGCAGTTCTTC
D: TRBD2
size: -
J: TRBJ2-1
V: TRBV5-4

CDR3: CASSEGQSYGYTF
DNA: TGTGCCAGCAGCGAGGGACAGAGTTATGGCTACACCTTC
D: TRBD1
size: few
J: TRBJ1-2
V: TRBV7-8

CDR3: CASSYSPGFPEAFF
DNA: TGTGCCAGCAGTTATTCTCCAGGGTTTCCTGAAGCTTTCTTT
D: -
size: -
J: TRBJ1-1
V: TRBV6-5

CDR3: CSVEDLTEAFF
DNA: TGCAGCGTTGAAGATCTTACTGAAGCTTTCTTT
D: -
size: -
J: TRBJ1-1
V: TRBV29-1

CDR3: CASTQWSYSYNEQFF
DNA: TGTGCCAGCACCCAGTGGAGTTACTCCTACAATGAGCAGTTCTTC
D: -
size: -
J: TRBJ2-1
V: TRBV28

CDR3: CASSRNGDEQFF
DNA: TGCGCCAGCAGCAGGAATGGAGATGAGCAGTTCTTC
D: -
size: -
J: TRBJ2-1
V: TRBV5-1

CDR3: CASREDRSINQPQHF
DNA: TGTGCCAGCAGAGAGGACAGAAGTATCAATCAGCCCCAGCATTTT
D: -
size: -
J: TRBJ1-5
V: TRBV6-5

CDR3: CASSFRTSGSSYNEQFF
DNA: TGTGCCAGCAGCTTCCGGACTAGCGGGAGCTCCTACAATGAGCAGTTCTTC
D: TRBD2
size: -
J: TRBJ2-1
V: TRBV5-5

CDR3: CASSERAFPEAFF
DNA: TGTGCCAGCAGTGAACGAGCATTCCCTGAAGCTTTCTTT
D: -
size: -
J: TRBJ1-1
V: TRBV6-1

CDR3: CASSYSREGEKLFF
DNA: TGTGCCAGCAGTTACTCGAGGGAGGGCGAAAAACTGTTTTTT
D: -
size: -
J: TRBJ1-4
V: TRBV6-5

CDR3: CALLTQEQYF
DNA: TGTGCCCTCCTCACACAGGAGCAGTACTTC
D: -
size: -
J: TRBJ2-7
V: TRBV25-1

CDR3: CASSPNDEQYF
DNA: TGTGCCAGCAGCCCCAATGACGAGCAGTACTTC
D: -
size: -
J: TRBJ2-7
V: TRBV6-6

CDR3: CASSSGGRSAYNEQFF
DNA: TGTGCCAGCTCATCGGGGGGCAGGAGCGCCTACAATGAGCAGTTCTTC
D: -
size: -
J: TRBJ2-1
V: TRBV18

CDR3: CASSGSTGLNTEAFF
DNA: TGTGCCAGCAGCGGATCGACAGGGCTGAACACTGAAGCTTTCTTT
D: TRBD1
size: -
J: TRBJ1-1
V: TRBV6-5

CDR3: CASSSPKSSYNEQFF
DNA: TGTGCCAGCAGCTCCCCGAAGAGCTCCTACAATGAGCAGTTCTTC
D: -
size: many
J: TRBJ2-1
V: TRBV7-9

CDR3: CASGLGTAWTYEQYF
DNA: TGTGCTAGTGGTTTGGGGACAGCGTGGACCTACGAGCAGTACTTC
D: -
size: few
J: TRBJ2-7
V: TRBV12-5

CDR3: CASSQDQGLYPTRIF
DNA: TGTGCCAGCAGCCAAGATCAGGGGCTCTACCCGACCCGTATATTC
D: -
size: -
J: TRBJ2-7
V: TRBV4-2